This is a list of T cell receptor beta chains from one sample in a study of cytomegalovirus exposure and HLA in healthy donors. The protocol was immunoSEQ multiplex PCR, while the TCRdb copy is restricted to in-frame clones and leaves out a portion. Seen here are roughly 140,000 clones, about 80% observed once, and the top ten hold 2% to 2.5%. Material for sequencing was PBMCs. All receptors derive from a man aged 25-45 years in good health and CMV-seronegative. The CDR3 runs from the conserved cysteine through the conserved F or W. Each record gives: D gene, J gene, clone size, V gene, CDR3 protein, CDR3 DNA. The D gene is left open where the match is weak. Rows may omit the clone size; those that give it use once, few, many or a size class.

NA	TRBJ1-6	NA	TRBV5-5	CASSFIGGNSPLHF	TGTGCCAGCAGCTTCATTGGAGGGAATTCACCCCTCCACTTT
NA	TRBJ2-7	NA	TRBV5-1	CASSLNRYLSYEQYF	TGCGCCAGCAGCTTGAACAGGTATCTCTCCTACGAGCAGTACTTC
NA	TRBJ2-2	few	TRBV2	CASLDSANTGELFF	TGTGCCAGTCTAGACAGCGCGAACACCGGGGAGCTGTTTTTT
TRBD1	TRBJ2-7	NA	TRBV7-7	CASSLAWGQGYEQYF	TGTGCCAGCAGCTTAGCTTGGGGACAGGGATACGAGCAGTACTTC
NA	TRBJ1-1	NA	TRBV5-4	CASSLTGNMNTEAFF	TGTGCCAGCAGCTTAACAGGAAACATGAACACTGAAGCTTTCTTT
NA	TRBJ2-1	NA	TRBV28	CATRDNYNEQFF	TGTGCCACCAGGGACAACTACAATGAGCAGTTCTTC
NA	TRBJ2-7	NA	TRBV21-1	CASSPPRGQSSYEQYF	TGTGCCAGCAGCCCCCCCCGGGGACAGAGCTCCTACGAGCAGTACTTC
TRBD1	TRBJ1-5	NA	TRBV28	CASSPTSDRAQPQHF	TGTGCCAGCAGTCCAACGTCAGACAGGGCGCAGCCCCAGCATTTT
NA	TRBJ1-1	NA	TRBV6-1	CASRARRDTEAFF	TGTGCCAGCAGAGCAAGACGGGACACTGAAGCTTTCTTT
TRBD1	TRBJ1-1	NA	TRBV2	CASRTDRAGTEAFF	TGTGCCAGCAGGACGGACAGGGCGGGCACTGAAGCTTTCTTT
TRBD2	TRBJ2-7	few	TRBV6-5	CASSPGTSSTYEQYF	TGTGCCAGCAGTCCCGGGACTAGCAGCACCTACGAGCAGTACTTC
TRBD1	TRBJ2-7	NA	TRBV7-9	CASSSGTGALYEQYF	TGTGCCAGCAGCTCCGGGACAGGGGCGCTCTACGAGCAGTACTTC
TRBD2	TRBJ2-7	NA	TRBV7-9	CASSPGLAALVDPYEQYF	TGTGCCAGCAGTCCCGGACTAGCGGCCTTGGTGGACCCCTACGAGCAGTACTTC
TRBD2	TRBJ2-1	NA	TRBV6-1	CASSELAGGPSSYNEQFF	TGTGCCAGCAGTGAACTAGCGGGAGGCCCCTCCTCCTACAATGAGCAGTTCTTC
NA	TRBJ2-2	NA	TRBV5-1	CASSLRSNTGELFF	TGCGCCAGCAGCTTACGGAGCAACACCGGGGAGCTGTTTTTT
TRBD1	TRBJ1-2	NA	TRBV15	CATSGPGTVYGYTF	TGTGCCACCAGCGGGCCCGGGACAGTCTATGGCTACACCTTC
NA	TRBJ1-1	once	TRBV4-2	CASSQEGRGGSTEAFF	TGTGCCAGCAGCCAAGAAGGTCGTGGGGGGAGCACTGAAGCTTTCTTT
TRBD2	TRBJ2-1	NA	TRBV10-1	CASFLPLQRLAGARDNEQFF	TGCGCCAGCTTTTTACCGCTTCAACGACTAGCGGGAGCCCGGGACAATGAGCAGTTCTTC
NA	TRBJ1-1	NA	TRBV19	CASNPLEGLNTEAFF	TGTGCCAGTAACCCCTTGGAGGGATTGAACACTGAAGCTTTCTTT
TRBD1	TRBJ2-5	NA	TRBV5-1	CASSLGPGQGETQYF	TGCGCCAGCAGCTTGGGTCCGGGACAGGGGGAGACCCAGTACTTC
TRBD1	TRBJ1-2	NA	TRBV30	CAWSVSGQWWYGYTF	TGTGCCTGGAGTGTCTCGGGACAGTGGTGGTATGGCTACACCTTC
TRBD1	TRBJ2-1	NA	TRBV5-5	CASSRQGSSYNEQFF	TGTGCCAGCAGCCGACAGGGGAGCTCCTACAATGAGCAGTTCTTC
TRBD2	TRBJ2-7	NA	TRBV6-1	CASSGLAGRSYEQYF	TGTGCCAGCAGTGGCTTAGCGGGTCGTTCCTACGAGCAGTACTTC
TRBD1	TRBJ2-6	NA	TRBV10-3	CAISAGTGGGGANVLTF	TGTGCCATCAGTGCCGGGACAGGGGGCGGAGGGGCCAACGTCCTGACTTTC
NA	TRBJ1-6	NA	TRBV6-1	CASSEAPGSLSPLHF	TGTGCCAGCAGTGAAGCCCCAGGATCCCTATCACCCCTCCACTTT
TRBD1	TRBJ1-6	NA	TRBV28	CASSLGSTGGSPLHF	TGTGCCAGCAGTTTAGGTTCGACAGGGGGTTCACCCCTCCACTTT
NA	TRBJ1-6	NA	TRBV27	CASSLQGAPLHF	TGTGCCAGCAGTTTACAAGGGGCACCCCTCCACTTT
NA	TRBJ1-2	few	TRBV28	CASSPLGAGYGYTF	TGTGCCAGCAGTCCCCTTGGGGCCGGGTATGGCTACACCTTC
NA	TRBJ2-3	NA	TRBV9	CASSAPRTGVTDTQYF	TGTGCCAGCAGCGCTCCCCGCACGGGGGTGACAGATACGCAGTATTTT